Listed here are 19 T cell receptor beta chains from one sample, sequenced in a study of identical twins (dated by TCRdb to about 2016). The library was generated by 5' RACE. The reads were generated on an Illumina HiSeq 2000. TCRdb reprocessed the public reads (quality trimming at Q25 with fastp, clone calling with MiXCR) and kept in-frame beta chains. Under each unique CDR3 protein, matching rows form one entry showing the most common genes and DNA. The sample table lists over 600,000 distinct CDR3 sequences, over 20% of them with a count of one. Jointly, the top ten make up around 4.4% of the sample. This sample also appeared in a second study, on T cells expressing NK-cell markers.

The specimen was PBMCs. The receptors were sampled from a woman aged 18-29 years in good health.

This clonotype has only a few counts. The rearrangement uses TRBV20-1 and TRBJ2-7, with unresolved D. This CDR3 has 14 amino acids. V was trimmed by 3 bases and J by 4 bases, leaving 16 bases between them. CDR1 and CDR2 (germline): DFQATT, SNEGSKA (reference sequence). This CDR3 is CSARPYPEKYEQYF. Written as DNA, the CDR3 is TGCAGTGCTAGGCCCTACCCAGAAAAATACGAGCAGTACTTC.

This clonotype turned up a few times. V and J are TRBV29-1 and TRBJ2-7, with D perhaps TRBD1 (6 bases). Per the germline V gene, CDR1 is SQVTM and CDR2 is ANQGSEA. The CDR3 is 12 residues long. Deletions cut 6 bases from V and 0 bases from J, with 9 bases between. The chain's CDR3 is CSVGHSSYEQYF. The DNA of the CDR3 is TGCAGCGTGGGACATAGCTCCTACGAGCAGTACTTC.

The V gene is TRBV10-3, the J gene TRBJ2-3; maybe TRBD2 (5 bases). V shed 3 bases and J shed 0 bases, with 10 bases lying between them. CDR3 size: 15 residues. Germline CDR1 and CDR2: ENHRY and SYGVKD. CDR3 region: CAISDSGGSTDTQYF. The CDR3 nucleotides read TGTGCCATCAGTGACTCAGGAGGTAGCACAGATACGCAGTATTTT.

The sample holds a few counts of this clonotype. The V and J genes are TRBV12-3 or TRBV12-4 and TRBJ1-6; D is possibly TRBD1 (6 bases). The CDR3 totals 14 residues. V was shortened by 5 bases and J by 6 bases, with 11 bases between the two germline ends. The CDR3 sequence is CASSPRTVNSPLHF. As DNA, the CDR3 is TGTGCCAGCAGTCCCCGGACAGTTAATTCACCCCTCCACTTT.

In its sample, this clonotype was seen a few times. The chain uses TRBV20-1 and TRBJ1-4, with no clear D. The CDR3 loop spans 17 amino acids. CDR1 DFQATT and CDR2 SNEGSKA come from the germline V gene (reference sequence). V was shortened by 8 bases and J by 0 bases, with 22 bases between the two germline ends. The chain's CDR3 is CSTDLGRPGATNEKLFF. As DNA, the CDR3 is TGCAGTACGGACCTTGGCAGGCCCGGTGCAACTAATGAAAAACTGTTTTTT.

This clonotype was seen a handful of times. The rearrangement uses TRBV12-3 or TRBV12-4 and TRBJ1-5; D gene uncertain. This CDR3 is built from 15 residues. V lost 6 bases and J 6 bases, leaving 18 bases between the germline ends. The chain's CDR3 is CASSPKGSGVQPQHF. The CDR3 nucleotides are TGTGCCAGCAGCCCCAAAGGGTCTGGAGTTCAGCCCCAGCATTTT.

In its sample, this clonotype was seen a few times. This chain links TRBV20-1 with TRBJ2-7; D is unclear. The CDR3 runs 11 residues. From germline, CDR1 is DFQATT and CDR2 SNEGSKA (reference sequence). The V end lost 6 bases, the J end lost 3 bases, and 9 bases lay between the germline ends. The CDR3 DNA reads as TGCAGTGCCCTGGATCTCTACGAGCAGTACTTC. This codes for CSALDLYEQYF.

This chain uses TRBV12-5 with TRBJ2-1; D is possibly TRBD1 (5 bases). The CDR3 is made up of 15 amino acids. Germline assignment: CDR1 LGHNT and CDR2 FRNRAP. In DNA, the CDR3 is TGTGCCTCCTGCCAAGTTGACAGTGACGGCAATGAGCAGTTCTTC. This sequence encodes CASCQVDSDGNEQFF.

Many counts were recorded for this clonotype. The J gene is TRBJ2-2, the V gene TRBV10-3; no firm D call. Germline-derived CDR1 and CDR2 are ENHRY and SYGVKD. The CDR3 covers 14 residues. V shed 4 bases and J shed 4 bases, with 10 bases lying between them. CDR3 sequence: CAISVAASTGELFF. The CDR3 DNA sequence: TGTGCCATCAGTGTGGCTGCCTCCACCGGGGAGCTGTTTTTT.

The CDR3 sequence: CASSYEWNTEAFF. The CDR3 DNA sequence: TGTGCCAGCAGCTACGAGTGGAACACTGAAGCTTTCTTT. The rearrangement joins TRBV5-6 to TRBJ1-1, with unresolved D. With 3 bases removed from V and 1 base from J, the gap between germline ends came to 7 bases. From germline, CDR1 is SGHDT and CDR2 YYEEEE. The CDR3 is 13 amino acids.

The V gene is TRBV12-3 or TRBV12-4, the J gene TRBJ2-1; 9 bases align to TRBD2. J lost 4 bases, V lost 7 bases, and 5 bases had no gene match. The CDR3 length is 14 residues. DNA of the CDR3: TGTGCCAGCATCAGCGGGGGGTCTTACAATGAGCAGTTCTTC. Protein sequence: CASISGGSYNEQFF.

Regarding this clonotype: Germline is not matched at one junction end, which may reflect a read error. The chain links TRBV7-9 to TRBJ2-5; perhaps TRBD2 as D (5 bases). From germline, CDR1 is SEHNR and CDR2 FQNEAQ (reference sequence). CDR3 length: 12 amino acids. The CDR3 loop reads CASSPPGLAVTF. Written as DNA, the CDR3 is TGTGCCAGCAGCCCTCCTGGGCTAGCAGTGACCTTC.

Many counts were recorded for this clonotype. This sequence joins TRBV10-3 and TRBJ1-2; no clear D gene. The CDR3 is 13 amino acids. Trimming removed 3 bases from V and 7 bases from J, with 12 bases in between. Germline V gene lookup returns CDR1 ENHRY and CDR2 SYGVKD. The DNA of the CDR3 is TGTGCCATCAGTGACTCGGGGATTGGTGGCTACACCTTC. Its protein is CAISDSGIGGYTF.

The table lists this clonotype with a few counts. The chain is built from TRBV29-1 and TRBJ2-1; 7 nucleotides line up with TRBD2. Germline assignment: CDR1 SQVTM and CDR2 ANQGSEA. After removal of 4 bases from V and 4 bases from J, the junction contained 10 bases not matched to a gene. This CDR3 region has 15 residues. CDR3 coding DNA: TGCAGCGTTGGGGTTTTTCAGCGGGGTTACAATGAGCAGTTCTTC. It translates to CSVGVFQRGYNEQFF.

The CDR3 loop reads CSARKPGTGFNEQFF. The CDR3 nucleotides read TGCAGTGCTAGAAAACCCGGGACAGGGTTCAATGAGCAGTTCTTC. The chain carries TRBV20-1 and TRBJ2-1, with 9 positions matching TRBD1. Germline CDR1 is DFQATT and CDR2 is SNEGSKA (reference sequence). With 2 bases clipped from V and 6 bases from J, the junction kept 8 bases outside the gene matches. The CDR3 sequence is 15 residues long.

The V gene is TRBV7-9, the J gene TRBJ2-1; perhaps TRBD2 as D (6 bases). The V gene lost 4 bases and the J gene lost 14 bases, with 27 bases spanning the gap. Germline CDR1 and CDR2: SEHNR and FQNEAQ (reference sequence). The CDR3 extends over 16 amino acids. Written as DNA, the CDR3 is TGTGCCAGCAGCTCCGGTAGGGGAGGCCGGGAGCAGAGGGAGTTCTTC. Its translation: CASSSGRGGREQREFF.

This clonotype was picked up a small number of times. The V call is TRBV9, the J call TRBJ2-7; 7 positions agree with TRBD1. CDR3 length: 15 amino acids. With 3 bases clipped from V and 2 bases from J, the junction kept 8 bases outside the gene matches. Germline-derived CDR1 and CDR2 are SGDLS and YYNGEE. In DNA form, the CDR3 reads TGTGCCAGCAGCGCCGCCGGGACAGTTGCCTACGAGCAGTACTTC. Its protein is CASSAAGTVAYEQYF.

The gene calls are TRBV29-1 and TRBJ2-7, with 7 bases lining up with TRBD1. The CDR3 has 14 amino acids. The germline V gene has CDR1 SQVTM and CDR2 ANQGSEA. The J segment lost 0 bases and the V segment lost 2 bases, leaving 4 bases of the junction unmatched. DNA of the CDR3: TGCAGCGTTGAAACCGGGACAGCCTCCTACGAGCAGTACTTC. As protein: CSVETGTASYEQYF.

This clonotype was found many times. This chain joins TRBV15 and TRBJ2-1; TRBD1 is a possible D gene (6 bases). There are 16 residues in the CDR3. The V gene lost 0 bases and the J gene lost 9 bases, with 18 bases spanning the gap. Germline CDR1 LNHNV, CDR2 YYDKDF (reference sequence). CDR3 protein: CATSRDGGSLAIEQFF. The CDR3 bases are TGTGCCACCAGCAGAGATGGGGGCTCGTTGGCGATTGAGCAGTTCTTC.